The 28 T cell receptor beta chains reported below all come from one sample, sequenced in a study of shared clonotypes between healthy human individuals. TCRdb keeps only in-frame clones here, not all; method: immunoSEQ multiplex PCR. This table has approximately 2.3 million clones, 80% to 95% appearing once. Material: naive CD4+ T cells from PBMCs. Subset of the sample: CD45RA+ positively selected. These receptors all come from a man younger than 30 in good health. Some clones in this sample may be carry-over from other donors' samples.

V and J are TRBV28 and TRBJ2-7; 7 nucleotides align to TRBD2. Germline trimming cut 6 bases from V and 4 bases from J; bases unmatched to any gene: 6. The CDR3 consists of 13 residues. In germline, CDR1 is MDHEN, CDR2 SYDVKM. This CDR3 reads CASRAGVWYEQYF. CDR3 in DNA: TGTGCCAGCAGGGCGGGAGTTTGGTACGAGCAGTACTTC.

The chain has TRBV28 and TRBJ2-5; the match to TRBD1 covers 8 bases. CDR3 length: 15 residues. The V segment lost 1 base and the J segment 5 bases; nucleotides outside the gene matches: 6. The V gene's germline CDR1 is MDHEN and CDR2 SYDVKM. The CDR3 DNA follows: TGTGCCAGCAGTTTATTGCCAGGACAGGGTGAGACCCAGTACTTC. Translation: CASSLLPGQGETQYF.

The chain couples TRBV10-3 to TRBJ1-4; no firm D call. This CDR3 comprises 13 residues. The germline CDR1 and CDR2 sequences are ENHRY and SYGVKD. The V end lost 3 bases, the J end lost 8 bases, and 10 bases lay between the germline ends. The CDR3 sequence: CAISERKEEKLFF. The CDR3, as DNA: TGTGCCATCAGTGAACGTAAGGAAGAAAAACTGTTTTTT.

This sequence joins TRBV9 and TRBJ1-2; D not certain. Germline V gene lookup returns CDR1 SGDLS and CDR2 YYNGEE. Trimming removed 4 bases from V and 14 bases from J, with 9 bases in between. The CDR3 is 9 amino acids. The CDR3 loop is CASSPSRTF. CDR3 sequence (DNA): TGTGCCAGCAGCCCGTCTCGGACCTTC.

This chain connects TRBV18 to TRBJ1-4; no clear D gene. Germline CDR1 reads KGHSH; CDR2 reads LQKENI. This CDR3 contains 15 residues. The V end was cut by 1 base, the J end by 1 base, with 7 bases between. The DNA for the CDR3 is TGTGCCAGCTCACCACTGGAAGAAACTAATGAAAAACTGTTTTTT. As protein: CASSPLEETNEKLFF.

The CDR3 here is CASSILGNYGYTF. The CDR3 DNA sequence: TGTGCCAGTAGTATTCTGGGGAACTATGGCTACACCTTC. The rearrangement uses TRBV19 and TRBJ1-2, with D unclear. Trimming cost V 3 bases and J 2 bases, with 7 bases left between them. In germline, CDR1 is LNHDA, CDR2 SQIVND (reference sequence). The CDR3 runs to 13 residues.

The rearrangement links TRBV27 to TRBJ2-7, with 10 positions matching TRBD1. The CDR3 runs 16 residues. From germline, CDR1 is MNHEY and CDR2 SMNVEV (reference sequence). V lost 2 bases to trimming and J lost 2 bases; unmatched junction nucleotides: 6. The CDR3 loop is CASSLKPGQGPYEQYF. Here the CDR3 DNA reads TGTGCCAGCAGTTTAAAACCGGGACAGGGGCCCTACGAGCAGTACTTC.

The J gene is TRBJ1-4, the V gene TRBV6-1; 7 positions match TRBD1. The CDR3 runs to 15 residues. The ends lost 5 bases at V and 3 bases at J; junction bases unmatched: 6. Germline V gene sequence: CDR1 MNHNS, CDR2 SASEGT. For the CDR3, the DNA is TGTGCCAGCAGTCACACAGGGGAGCCTAATGAAAAACTGTTTTTT. Translating gives CASSHTGEPNEKLFF.

The rearrangement links TRBV5-6 to TRBJ2-3, with 8 bases identical to TRBD2. The J segment lost 5 bases and the V segment lost 4 bases, leaving 9 bases of the junction unmatched. This CDR3 contains 15 residues. Per the germline V gene, CDR1 is SGHDT and CDR2 is YYEEEE. CDR3 in amino acids: CASSAWREDVDTQYF. Written as DNA, the CDR3 is TGTGCCAGCAGCGCTTGGCGGGAGGATGTAGATACGCAGTATTTT. Drawing the rest from reference TRBV5-6 and TRBJ2-3, the complete variable domain is DAGVTQSPTHLIKTRGQQVTLRCSPKSGHDTVSWYQQALGQGPQFIFQYYEEEERQRGNFPDRFSGHQFPNYSSELNVNALLLGDSALYLCASSAWREDVDTQYFGPGTRLTVL.

This clone was recorded only once. Other DNA variants within this sample encode the same CDR3. The chain uses TRBV7-3 and TRBJ2-5; D not resolved. The ends were cut back, 2 bases at V and 1 base at J, with 11 bases in the middle. Germline V gene lookup returns CDR1 SGHTA and CDR2 FQGTGA. There are 15 residues in the CDR3. The CDR3 loop reads CASSLGSGSQETQYF. The DNA of the CDR3 is TGTGCCAGCAGCTTAGGCTCCGGTTCCCAAGAGACCCAGTACTTC.

The V and J genes are TRBV11-2 and TRBJ1-2, with 7 positions matching TRBD1. V trimming: 5 bases; J trimming: 7 bases; junction bases outside the gene matches: 10. CDR3 length equals 14 residues. The germline CDR1 and CDR2 sequences are SGHAT and FQNNGV. CDR3 in DNA: TGTGCCAGCAGCCCGCGAGACAGGGTCTCTGGCTACACCTTC. Residues: CASSPRDRVSGYTF.

V and J are TRBV6-4 and TRBJ2-7, with D hard to call. The V end was cut by 4 bases, the J end by 1 base, with 5 bases between. The CDR3 is made up of 12 amino acids. Per germline, CDR1 MRHNA and CDR2 SNTAGT. The DNA of the CDR3 is TGTGCCAGCAGTGGCCGGTCCTACGAGCAGTACTTC. This sequence encodes CASSGRSYEQYF.

The rearrangement links TRBV7-9 to TRBJ2-1, with D possibly matching TRBD1 (5 bases). From germline, CDR1 is SEHNR and CDR2 FQNEAQ (reference sequence). The length of the CDR3 is 13 residues. V gave up 5 bases and J gave up 5 bases, with 10 bases separating them. CDR3 coding DNA: TGTGCCAGCAGCGACAGACCCGACAATGAGCAGTTCTTC. Its protein product is CASSDRPDNEQFF.

The chain employs TRBV7-9 and TRBJ2-5, with 12 nucleotides matching TRBD2. Matching the DNA end better, TRBJ2-7 makes the J call doubtful. CDR1 and CDR2 (germline): SEHNR, FQNEAQ (reference sequence). The CDR3 has 15 residues. In nucleotides, the CDR3 is TGTGCCAGCAGCGGGGGACTAGCGGGCTCCTACGAGCAGTACTTC. Protein sequence: CASSGGLAGSYEQYF.

The V and J genes are TRBV5-5 and TRBJ1-1; TRBD1 aligns across 11 bases. From germline, CDR1 is SGHKS and CDR2 YYEKEE (reference sequence). The CDR3 is 17 residues long. The V gene end was trimmed by 2 bases and the J gene end by 0 bases; junction bases not matched to a gene: 6. The CDR3 coding sequence is TGTGCCAGCAGCTTCGGAGGGACAGGGGGTATGAACACTGAAGCTTTCTTT. Encoded protein: CASSFGGTGGMNTEAFF.

For this clone: In the same sample, other DNA sequences code for this CDR3. This chain uses TRBV7-2 with TRBJ2-1; 15 bases are a match to TRBD2. The V segment lost 6 bases and the J segment 7 bases; nucleotides outside the gene matches: 4. The V gene's germline CDR1 is SGHTA and CDR2 FQGNSA. The CDR3 totals 15 residues. The CDR3 sequence: CASRGGLAGGNEQFF. The CDR3 DNA is TGTGCCAGCAGGGGAGGACTAGCGGGAGGGAATGAGCAGTTCTTC.

This clone was detected only once. The rearrangement uses TRBV5-8 and TRBJ1-3; D is uncertain. The CDR3 length is 14 residues. Germline V gene lookup returns CDR1 SGHTS and CDR2 YDEGEE. V gave up 2 bases and J gave up 0 bases, with 6 bases separating them. CDR3 DNA: TGTGCCAGCAGCTTCCCCAACTCTGGAAACACCATATATTTT. Its protein is CASSFPNSGNTIYF.

This sequence joins TRBV6-1 and TRBJ2-7; either TRBD1 or TRBD2 may fit D (5 bases each). Trimming removed 3 bases at V and 7 bases at J, with 13 bases between. In germline, CDR1 is MNHNS, CDR2 SASEGT. This CDR3 spans 13 amino acids. The CDR3 protein is CASSDRDPGEQYF. The CDR3 nucleotides read TGTGCCAGCAGTGACAGGGACCCGGGGGAGCAGTACTTC.

This clone came up once. CDR3 coding DNA: TGTGCCAGCAGTTCGAACAAGGGACGGTCGAACACTGAAGCTTTCTTT. This codes for CASSSNKGRSNTEAFF. The V gene is TRBV28, the J gene TRBJ1-1, with D perhaps matching TRBD1 (5 bases). The CDR3 runs 16 residues. Trimming pared 4 bases from V and 1 base from J, leaving 16 bases between. Germline lookup yields CDR1 MDHEN and CDR2 SYDVKM.

The chain uses TRBV28 and TRBJ1-4, with no clear D. Trimming pared 0 bases from V and 5 bases from J, leaving 7 bases between. The CDR3 covers 14 residues. Germline CDR1 is MDHEN and CDR2 is SYDVKM. The CDR3 DNA sequence: TGTGCCAGCAGTTTATGGGGATCGAATGAAAAACTGTTTTTT. It is translated as CASSLWGSNEKLFF.

This chain uses TRBV7-6 with TRBJ1-4; 9 nucleotides agree with TRBD1. Per the germline V gene, CDR1 is SGHVS and CDR2 is FNYEAQ. The CDR3 spans 15 residues. V shed 1 base and J 8 bases; nucleotides not matched to a gene: 5. In DNA, the CDR3 is TGTGCCAGCAGCTTAGGGACAGGGGCAGGGGAAAAACTGTTTTTT. It is translated as CASSLGTGAGEKLFF.

This chain joins TRBV2 and TRBJ2-2; no reliable D call. V was trimmed by 3 bases and J by 2 bases, leaving 10 bases between them. Looked up from germline, CDR1 is SNHLY and CDR2 is FYNNEI. The CDR3 has 15 amino acids. This CDR3 reads CASSEPGVNTGELFF. In nucleotides, the CDR3 is TGTGCCAGCAGTGAGCCTGGGGTCAACACCGGGGAGCTGTTTTTT.

V gene TRBV11-1 combines with J gene TRBJ2-7; perhaps TRBD2 as D (6 bases). Between the trimmed V and J ends, which lost 5 bases and 4 bases, there was a span of 15 bases. Germline V gives CDR1 SGHAT, CDR2 FQDESV (reference sequence). The CDR3 totals 14 residues. The CDR3 coding sequence is TGTGCCAGCAGCCACGCGGGGATGCGGTACGAGCAGTACTTC. It encodes CASSHAGMRYEQYF.

This sequence joins TRBV5-4 and TRBJ2-1, with D perhaps TRBD1 or TRBD2 (6 bases each). V lost 1 base, J lost 6 bases, and 26 bases lay in between. The V gene's germline CDR1 is SGHNT and CDR2 YYREEE (reference sequence). This CDR3 spans 19 amino acids. CDR3 sequence reads: CASSLYGGKGLSNGNEQFF. The DNA of the CDR3 is TGTGCCAGCAGCTTGTACGGGGGCAAGGGCCTATCAAATGGCAATGAGCAGTTCTTC.

The chain uses TRBV6-1 and TRBJ2-1; no clear D. V lost 8 bases, J lost 6 bases, and 8 bases lay in between. This CDR3 spans 11 amino acids. Germline CDR1 is MNHNS and CDR2 is SASEGT. The CDR3 DNA sequence: TGTGCCAGCGTTCGCGGCAATGAGCAGTTCTTC. Encoded protein: CASVRGNEQFF.

The chain uses TRBV14 and TRBJ2-3; TRBD1 might be the D (5 bases). This CDR3 spans 14 amino acids. V was pared by 4 bases and J by 5 bases, with 13 bases between. The germline gives CDR1 SGHDN, CDR2 FVKESK. The CDR3 bases are TGTGCCAGCAGCCCACGACAGCGCATAGATACGCAGTATTTT. It translates to CASSPRQRIDTQYF. Full variable domain (remainder filled in from reference TRBV14 and TRBJ2-3): EAGVTQFPSHSVIEKGQTVTLRCDPISGHDNLYWYRRVMGKEIKFLLHFVKESKQDESGMPNNRFLAERTGGTYSTLKVQPAELEDSGVYFCASSPRQRIDTQYFGPGTRLTVL.

The chain combines TRBV9 with TRBJ1-4, with D possibly matching TRBD1 (5 bases). CDR1 and CDR2 (germline): SGDLS, YYNGEE. This CDR3 comprises 15 residues. Trimming cost V 4 bases and J 6 bases, with 16 bases left between them. The CDR3 DNA reads as TGTGCCAGCAGCCCAAAAGGGTTGACAGATGAAAAACTGTTTTTT. Its protein product is CASSPKGLTDEKLFF.

The chain has TRBV5-1 and TRBJ2-7, with 7 bases fitting TRBD1. Trimming removed 4 bases from V and 3 bases from J; junction bases left unmatched: 7. The CDR3 is 14 residues long. Germline CDR1 and CDR2: SGHRS and YFSETQ. CDR3 nucleotide sequence: TGCGCCAGCAGCCCGGGACAGCGAAACTACGAGCAGTACTTC. Amino acids: CASSPGQRNYEQYF. Together with reference TRBV5-1 and TRBJ2-7, the CDR3 gives the full variable domain: KAGVTQTPRYLIKTRGQQVTLSCSPISGHRSVSWYQQTPGQGLQFLFEYFSETQRNKGNFPGRFSGRQFSNSRSEMNVSTLELGDSALYLCASSPGQRNYEQYFGPGTRLTVT.